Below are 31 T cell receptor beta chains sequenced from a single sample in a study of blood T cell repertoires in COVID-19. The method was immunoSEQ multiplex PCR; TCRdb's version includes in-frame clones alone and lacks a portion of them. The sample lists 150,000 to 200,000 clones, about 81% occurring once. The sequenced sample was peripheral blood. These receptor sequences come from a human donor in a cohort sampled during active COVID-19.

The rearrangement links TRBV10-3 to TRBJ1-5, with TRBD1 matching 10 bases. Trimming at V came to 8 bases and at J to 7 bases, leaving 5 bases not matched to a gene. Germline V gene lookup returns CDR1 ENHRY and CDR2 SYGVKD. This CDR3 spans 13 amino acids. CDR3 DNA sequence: TGTGCCATCCGACAGGGGGCTGGACAGCCCCAGCATTTT. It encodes CAIRQGAGQPQHF.

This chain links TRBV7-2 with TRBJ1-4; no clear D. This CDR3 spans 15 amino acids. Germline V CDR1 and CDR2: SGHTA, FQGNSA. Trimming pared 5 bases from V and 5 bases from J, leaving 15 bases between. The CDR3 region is CASSASLGRNEKLFF. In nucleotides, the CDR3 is TGTGCCAGCAGCGCCAGCCTGGGGAGAAATGAAAAACTGTTTTTT.

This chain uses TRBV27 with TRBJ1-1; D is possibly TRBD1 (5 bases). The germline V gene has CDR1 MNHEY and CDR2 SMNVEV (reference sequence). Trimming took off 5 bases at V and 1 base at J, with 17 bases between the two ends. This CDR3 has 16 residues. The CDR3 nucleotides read TGTGCCAGCAGTCCCCTCGGGGGAAGGGGGAACACTGAAGCTTTCTTT. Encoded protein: CASSPLGGRGNTEAFF.

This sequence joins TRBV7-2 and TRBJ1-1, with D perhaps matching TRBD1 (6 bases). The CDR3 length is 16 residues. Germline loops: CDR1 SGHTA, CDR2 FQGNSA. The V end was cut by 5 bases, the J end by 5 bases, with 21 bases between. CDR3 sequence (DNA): TGTGCCAGCAGCCCGATCAACAGGGCGCAGGGGACTGAAGCTTTCTTT. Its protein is CASSPINRAQGTEAFF.

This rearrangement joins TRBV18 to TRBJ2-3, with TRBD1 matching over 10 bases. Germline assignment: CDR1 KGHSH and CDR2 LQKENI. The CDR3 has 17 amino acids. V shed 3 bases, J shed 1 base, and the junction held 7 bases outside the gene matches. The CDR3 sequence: CASSPPTGTGGTDTQYF. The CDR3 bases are TGTGCCAGCTCACCGCCTACCGGGACAGGGGGCACAGATACGCAGTATTTT. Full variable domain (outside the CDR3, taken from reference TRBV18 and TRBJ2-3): NAGVMQNPRHLVRRRGQEARLRCSPMKGHSHVYWYRQLPEEGLKFMVYLQKENIIDESGMPKERFSAEFPKEGPSILRIQQVVRGDSAAYFCASSPPTGTGGTDTQYFGPGTRLTVL.

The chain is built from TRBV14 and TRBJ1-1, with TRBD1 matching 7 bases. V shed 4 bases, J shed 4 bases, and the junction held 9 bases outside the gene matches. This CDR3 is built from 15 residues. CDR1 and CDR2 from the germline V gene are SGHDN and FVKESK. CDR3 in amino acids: CASSRRQGRSTEAFF. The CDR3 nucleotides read TGTGCCAGCAGCCGCCGACAGGGTAGGTCCACTGAAGCTTTCTTT. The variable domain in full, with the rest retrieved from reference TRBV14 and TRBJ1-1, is EAGVTQFPSHSVIEKGQTVTLRCDPISGHDNLYWYRRVMGKEIKFLLHFVKESKQDESGMPNNRFLAERTGGTYSTLKVQPAELEDSGVYFCASSRRQGRSTEAFFGQGTRLTVV.

DNA for the CDR3: TGTGCCAGCAGCTTAACCGGGACTAGCCGTGGAGATACGCAGTATTTT. Its translation is CASSLTGTSRGDTQYF. The rearrangement joins TRBV7-3 to TRBJ2-3; TRBD2 matches at 9 bases. The CDR3 has 16 amino acids. The V gene's germline CDR1 is SGHTA and CDR2 FQGTGA. With V trimmed by 0 bases and J by 5 bases, 6 bases remained unmatched.

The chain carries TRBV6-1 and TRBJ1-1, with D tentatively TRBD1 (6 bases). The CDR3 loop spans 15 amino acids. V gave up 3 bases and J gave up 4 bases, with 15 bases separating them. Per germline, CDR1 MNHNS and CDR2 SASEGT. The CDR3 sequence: CASSEPGVGVTEAFF. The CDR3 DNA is TGTGCCAGCAGTGAGCCAGGGGTAGGGGTCACTGAAGCTTTCTTT.

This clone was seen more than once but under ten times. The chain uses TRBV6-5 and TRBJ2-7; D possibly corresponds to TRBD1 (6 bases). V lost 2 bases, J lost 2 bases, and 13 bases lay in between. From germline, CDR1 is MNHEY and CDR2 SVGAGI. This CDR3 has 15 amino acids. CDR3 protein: CASSYDDRSTYEQYF. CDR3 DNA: TGTGCCAGCAGTTACGATGACAGGTCCACCTACGAGCAGTACTTC.

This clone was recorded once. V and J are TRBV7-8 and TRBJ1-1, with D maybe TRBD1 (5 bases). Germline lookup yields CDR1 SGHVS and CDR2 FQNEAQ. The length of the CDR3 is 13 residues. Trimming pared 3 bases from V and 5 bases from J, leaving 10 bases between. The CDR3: CASSFKGVTEAFF. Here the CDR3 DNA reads TGTGCCAGCAGCTTTAAAGGGGTTACTGAAGCTTTCTTT.

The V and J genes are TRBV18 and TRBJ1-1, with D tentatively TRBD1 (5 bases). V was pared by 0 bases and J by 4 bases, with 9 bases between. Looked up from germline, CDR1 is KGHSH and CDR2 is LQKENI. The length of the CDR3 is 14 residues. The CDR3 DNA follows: TGTGCCAGCTCACCACCGGGGCAATCCACTGAAGCTTTCTTT. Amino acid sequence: CASSPPGQSTEAFF.

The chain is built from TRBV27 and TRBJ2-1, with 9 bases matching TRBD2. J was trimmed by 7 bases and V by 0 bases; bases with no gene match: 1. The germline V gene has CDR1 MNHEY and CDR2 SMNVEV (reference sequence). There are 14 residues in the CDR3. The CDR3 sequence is CASSLSAGGNEQFF. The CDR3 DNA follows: TGTGCCAGCAGTTTATCGGCGGGGGGGAATGAGCAGTTCTTC.

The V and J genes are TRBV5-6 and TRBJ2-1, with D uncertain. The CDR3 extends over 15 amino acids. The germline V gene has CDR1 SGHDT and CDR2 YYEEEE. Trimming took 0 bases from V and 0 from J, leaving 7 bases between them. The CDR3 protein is CASSLDPSSYNEQFF. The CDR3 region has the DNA TGTGCCAGCAGCTTGGACCCGAGCTCCTACAATGAGCAGTTCTTC.

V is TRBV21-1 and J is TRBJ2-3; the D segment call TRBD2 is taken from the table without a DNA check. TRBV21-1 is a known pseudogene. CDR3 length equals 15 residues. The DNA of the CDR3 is TGTGCCAGCAGCATTCAGCGGGGTAGCACAGATACGCAGTATTTT. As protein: CASSIQRGSTDTQYF.

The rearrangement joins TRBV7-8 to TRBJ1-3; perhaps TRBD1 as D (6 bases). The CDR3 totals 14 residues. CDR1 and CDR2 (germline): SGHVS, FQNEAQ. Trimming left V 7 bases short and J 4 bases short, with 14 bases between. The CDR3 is CASTHRTAGNTIYF. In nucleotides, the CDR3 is TGTGCCAGCACCCACAGGACAGCAGGAAACACCATATATTTT.

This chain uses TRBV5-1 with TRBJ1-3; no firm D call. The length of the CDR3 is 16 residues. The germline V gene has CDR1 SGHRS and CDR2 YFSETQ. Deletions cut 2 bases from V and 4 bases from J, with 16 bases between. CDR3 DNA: TGCGCCAGCAGCTTAGGAGGACCATCCCCCGGAAACACCATATATTTT. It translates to CASSLGGPSPGNTIYF. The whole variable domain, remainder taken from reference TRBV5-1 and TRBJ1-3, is KAGVTQTPRYLIKTRGQQVTLSCSPISGHRSVSWYQQTPGQGLQFLFEYFSETQRNKGNFPGRFSGRQFSNSRSEMNVSTLELGDSALYLCASSLGGPSPGNTIYFGEGSWLTVV.

Here the CDR3 reads CASSPKGQGAIRGYTF. CDR3 DNA: TGTGCCAGCAGTCCCAAGGGACAGGGGGCCATTCGAGGCTACACCTTC. The chain combines TRBV6-6 with TRBJ1-2, with TRBD1 identical over 12 bases. J was trimmed by 8 bases and V by 5 bases; bases with no gene match: 12. Germline lookup yields CDR1 MNHNY and CDR2 SVGAGI (reference sequence). This CDR3 is built from 16 residues.

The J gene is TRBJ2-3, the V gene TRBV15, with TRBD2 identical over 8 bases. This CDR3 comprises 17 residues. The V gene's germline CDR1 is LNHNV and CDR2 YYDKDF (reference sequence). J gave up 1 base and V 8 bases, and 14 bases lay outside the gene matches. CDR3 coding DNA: TGTGCCACCCGGGGGGGTAAGACAGCTTGGGGCACAGATACGCAGTATTTT. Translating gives CATRGGKTAWGTDTQYF.

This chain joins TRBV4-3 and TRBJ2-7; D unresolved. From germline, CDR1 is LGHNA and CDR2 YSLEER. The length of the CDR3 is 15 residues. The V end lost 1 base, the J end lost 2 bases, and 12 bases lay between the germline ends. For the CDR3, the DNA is TGCGCCAGCAGCCAAGTATTTGGTCAGACCTACGAGCAGTACTTC. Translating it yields CASSQVFGQTYEQYF.

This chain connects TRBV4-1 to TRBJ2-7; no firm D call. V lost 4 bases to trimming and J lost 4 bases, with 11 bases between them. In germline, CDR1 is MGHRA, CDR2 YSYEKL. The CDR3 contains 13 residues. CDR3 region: CASSPQFGYEQYF. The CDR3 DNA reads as TGCGCCAGCAGCCCCCAATTCGGGTACGAGCAGTACTTC.

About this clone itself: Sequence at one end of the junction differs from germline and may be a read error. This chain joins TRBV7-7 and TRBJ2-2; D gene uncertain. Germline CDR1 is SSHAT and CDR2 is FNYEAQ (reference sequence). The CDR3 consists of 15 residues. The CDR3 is CASSWSGGNTGELFF. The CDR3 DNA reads TGTGCTAGCAGCTGGAGTGGCGGTAACACCGGGGAGCTGTTTTTT.

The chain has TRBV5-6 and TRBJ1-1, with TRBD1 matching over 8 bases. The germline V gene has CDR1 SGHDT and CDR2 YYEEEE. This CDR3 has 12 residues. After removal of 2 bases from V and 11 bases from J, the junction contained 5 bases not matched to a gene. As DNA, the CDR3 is TGTGCCAGCAGCTTACAGGGGGATAAGGCTTTCTTT. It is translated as CASSLQGDKAFF.

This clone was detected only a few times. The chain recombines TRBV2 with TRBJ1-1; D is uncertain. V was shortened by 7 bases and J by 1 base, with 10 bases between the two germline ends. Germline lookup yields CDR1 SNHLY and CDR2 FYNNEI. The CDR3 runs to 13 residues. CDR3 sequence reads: CASKTEKNTEAFF. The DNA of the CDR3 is TGTGCCAGCAAAACAGAAAAGAACACTGAAGCTTTCTTT.

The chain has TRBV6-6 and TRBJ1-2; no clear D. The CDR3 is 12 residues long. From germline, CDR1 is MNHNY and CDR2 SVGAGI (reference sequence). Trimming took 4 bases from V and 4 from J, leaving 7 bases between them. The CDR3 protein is CASSSYGYGYTF. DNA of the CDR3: TGTGCCAGCAGTTCCTATGGCTATGGCTACACCTTC.

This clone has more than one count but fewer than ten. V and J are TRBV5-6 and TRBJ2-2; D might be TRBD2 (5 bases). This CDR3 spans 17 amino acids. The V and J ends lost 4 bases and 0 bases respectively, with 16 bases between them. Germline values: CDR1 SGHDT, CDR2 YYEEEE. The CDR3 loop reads CASSLARGSANTGELFF. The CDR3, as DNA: TGTGCCAGCAGCCTTGCCCGGGGTAGCGCGAACACCGGGGAGCTGTTTTTT.

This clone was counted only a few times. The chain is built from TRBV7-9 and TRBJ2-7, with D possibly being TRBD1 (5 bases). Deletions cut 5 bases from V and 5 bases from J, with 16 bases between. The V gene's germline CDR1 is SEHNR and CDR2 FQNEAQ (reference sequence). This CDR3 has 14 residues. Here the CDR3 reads CASSPKGQADEQYF. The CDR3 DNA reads TGTGCCAGCAGCCCCAAGGGGCAGGCCGACGAGCAGTACTTC.

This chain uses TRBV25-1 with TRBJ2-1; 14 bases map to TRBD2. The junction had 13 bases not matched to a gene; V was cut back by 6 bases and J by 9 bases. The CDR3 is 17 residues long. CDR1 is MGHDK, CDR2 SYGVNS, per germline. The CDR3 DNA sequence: TGTGCCAGCAGATCCCTGGGGGGGACTAGCGGGAGTGGTGAGCAGTTCTTC. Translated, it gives CASRSLGGTSGSGEQFF.

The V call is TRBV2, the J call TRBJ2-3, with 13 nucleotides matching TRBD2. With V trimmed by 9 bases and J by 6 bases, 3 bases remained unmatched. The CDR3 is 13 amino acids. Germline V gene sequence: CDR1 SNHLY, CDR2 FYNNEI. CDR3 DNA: TGTGCCAGATCACTAGCGGGGGGGGATACGCAGTATTTT. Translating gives CARSLAGGDTQYF.

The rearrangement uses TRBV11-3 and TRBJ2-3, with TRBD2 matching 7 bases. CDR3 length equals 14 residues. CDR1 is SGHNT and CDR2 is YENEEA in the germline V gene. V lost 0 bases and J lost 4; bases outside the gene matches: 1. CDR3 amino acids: CASSLDRGADTQYF. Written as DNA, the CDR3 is TGTGCCAGCAGCTTAGATCGGGGGGCAGATACGCAGTATTTT.

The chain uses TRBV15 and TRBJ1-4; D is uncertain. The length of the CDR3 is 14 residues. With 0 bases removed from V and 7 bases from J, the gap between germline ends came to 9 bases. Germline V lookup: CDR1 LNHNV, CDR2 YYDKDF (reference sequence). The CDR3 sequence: CATSRDPGSEKLFF. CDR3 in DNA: TGTGCCACCAGCAGAGATCCGGGGAGTGAAAAACTGTTTTTT. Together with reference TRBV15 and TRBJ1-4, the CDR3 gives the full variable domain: DAMVIQNPRYQVTQFGKPVTLSCSQTLNHNVMYWYQQKSSQAPKLLFHYYDKDFNNEADTPDNFQSRRPNTSFCFLDIRSPGLGDTAMYLCATSRDPGSEKLFFGSGTQLSVL.

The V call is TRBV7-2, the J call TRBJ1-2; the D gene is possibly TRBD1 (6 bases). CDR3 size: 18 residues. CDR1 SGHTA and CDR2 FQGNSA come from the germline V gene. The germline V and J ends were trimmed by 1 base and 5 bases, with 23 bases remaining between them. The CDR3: CASSLDPSGRGPWYGYTF. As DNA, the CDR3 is TGTGCCAGCAGCTTAGACCCAAGTGGCAGGGGCCCCTGGTATGGCTACACCTTC.